This T cell receptor beta chain was profiled in a study of blood T cell repertoires in COVID-19. For the study at large: Collection of acute and convalescent COVID-19 samples took place in the United States, Italy and Spain.

As processed by the authors: Nucleated cell counts were estimated from reference gene primer amplification. The data were produced by immunoSEQ multiplex PCR, yet TCRdb's version contains in-frame clones alone and is incomplete. V, J and clone size were drawn from that table, and D and trimming were deduced from the DNA. This table has fewer than 250,000 clones, about 76% appearing once. V lost 4 bases, J lost 4 bases, and 17 bases lay in between. This CDR3 comprises 16 residues. CDR1 is SEHNR and CDR2 is FQNEAQ in the germline V gene (reference sequence). Living in about two dozen US areas, the participants were between roughly 18 and 89 years of age. Each participant's cohort was designated according to participant-reported clinical history.

Input material: PBMCs or T cells enriched from blood (not recorded which). This TCR derives from a woman aged 45 to 65 with acute COVID-19. The chain employs TRBV7-9 and TRBJ2-4; perhaps TRBD1 as D (6 bases). CDR3 loop: CASSWEIGGQKNIQYF. Here the CDR3 DNA reads TGTGCCAGCAGCTGGGAAATAGGCGGACAGAAAAACATTCAGTACTTC. Variable domain in full (rest from reference TRBV7-9 and TRBJ2-4): DTGVSQNPRHKITKRGQNVTFRCDPISEHNRLYWYRQTLGQGPEFLTYFQNEAQLEKSRLLSDRFSAERPKGSFSTLEIQRTEQGDSAMYLCASSWEIGGQKNIQYFGAGTRLSVL.